These 29 T cell receptor beta chains share one sample of origin, sequenced in a study of blood T cell repertoires in COVID-19 (dated by TCRdb to the early 2020s). The receptor library was made with the immunoSEQ multiplex PCR assay. TCRdb mirrors the immuneACCESS table, restricted to in-frame sequences. Some clones are absent from its copies; in checked studies, under half trace to an unresolved V gene, and the reason for the others is unknown. Recorded for this sample are 100,000 to 150,000 clones; 88% of them occurred a single time. 7.6% of the sample is held by the ten biggest clonotypes. Material for sequencing was peripheral blood. All receptors derive from a man between 50 and 59 years old with acute or convalescent COVID-19.

V and J are TRBV18 and TRBJ2-7, with 11 bases aligning to TRBD2. CDR3 length: 17 residues. CDR1 is KGHSH, CDR2 LQKENI, per germline. After removal of 3 bases from V and 0 bases from J, the junction contained 7 bases not matched to a gene. The CDR3 DNA reads as TGTGCCAGCTCACCGGGACTAGCGGAATCAAGCTCCTACGAGCAGTACTTC. It yields the protein CASSPGLAESSSYEQYF.

CDR3 DNA: TGTGCCAGCAGTTCCCAGAGGAGCAATCAGCCCCAGCATTTT. This translates into CASSSQRSNQPQHF. The chain combines TRBV6-5 with TRBJ1-5, with D hard to call. The length of the CDR3 is 14 residues. Deletions cut 4 bases from V and 1 base from J, with 8 bases between. Looked up from germline, CDR1 is MNHEY and CDR2 is SVGAGI.

V and J are TRBV19 and TRBJ2-5; D gene unclear. Trimming removed 7 bases at V and 2 bases at J, with 23 bases between. The CDR3 contains 17 residues. The germline gives CDR1 LNHDA, CDR2 SQIVND (reference sequence). CDR3 loop: CASTIGGLAVRQETQYF. The CDR3 region has the DNA TGTGCCAGTACCATCGGTGGGTTAGCAGTTAGGCAAGAGACCCAGTACTTC.

The rearrangement joins TRBV6-6 to TRBJ1-2, with 9 bases matching TRBD1. The germline gives CDR1 MNHNY, CDR2 SVGAGI (reference sequence). Trimming removed 7 bases from V and 6 bases from J; junction bases left unmatched: 12. The CDR3 has 15 amino acids. CDR3 residues: CASNAPGQGPNGYTF. CDR3 DNA sequence: TGTGCCAGCAACGCCCCGGGACAGGGCCCTAATGGCTACACCTTC.

This chain connects TRBV3-1 (or the pseudogene TRBV3-2) to TRBJ2-2; D unclear. This CDR3 is built from 18 residues. From germline, CDR1 is LGHDT and CDR2 YNNKEL (reference sequence). V was trimmed by 4 bases and J by 0 bases, leaving 18 bases between them. This CDR3 reads CASSPHAEVLTNTGELFF. The CDR3, as DNA: TGTGCCAGCAGCCCCCATGCAGAGGTCCTCACGAACACCGGGGAGCTGTTTTTT.

The chain employs TRBV19 and TRBJ1-4; D unclear. V lost 3 bases and J 8 bases, leaving 10 bases between the germline ends. The CDR3 has 13 residues. Germline V CDR1 and CDR2: LNHDA, SQIVND (reference sequence). The CDR3 DNA reads TGTGCCAGTAGTATTTCGACTTGGGAAAAACTGTTTTTT. Translating it yields CASSISTWEKLFF.

The chain employs TRBV7-8 and TRBJ2-3, with TRBD2 matching 7 bases. The V gene end was trimmed by 6 bases and the J gene end by 5 bases; junction bases not matched to a gene: 17. Germline CDR1 and CDR2: SGHVS and FQNEAQ. The CDR3 extends over 17 amino acids. The CDR3 DNA sequence: TGTGCCAGCAGAAGGACCCCGGGAGGTGGAAAAGTAGATACGCAGTATTTT. Its protein product is CASRRTPGGGKVDTQYF.

The V call is TRBV6-2 or TRBV6-3, the J call TRBJ2-4; 9 bases map to TRBD1. The CDR3 is 16 amino acids. Germline loops: CDR1 MNHEY, CDR2 SVGEGT. V was clipped by 4 bases and J by 1 base; unmatched bases: 5. CDR3 in DNA: TGTGCCAGCAGTTGGACAGGGGAGGGGGCCAAAAACATTCAGTACTTC. Protein product: CASSWTGEGAKNIQYF.

The chain joins TRBV14 to TRBJ1-2, with a tentative D call TRBD1 (6 bases). Germline values: CDR1 SGHDN, CDR2 FVKESK. The V end was cut by 1 base, the J end by 6 bases, with 15 bases between. The CDR3 consists of 15 residues. DNA for the CDR3: TGTGCCAGCAGCCAAGGACCTGAGGACAGTAATGGCTACACCTTC. Translation gives CASSQGPEDSNGYTF.

The chain joins TRBV6-5 to TRBJ2-7, with 10 bases fitting TRBD2. The V segment lost 10 bases and the J segment 3 bases; nucleotides outside the gene matches: 12. From germline, CDR1 is MNHEY and CDR2 SVGAGI. The CDR3 loop spans 15 amino acids. The chain's CDR3 is CATRRTSGAFYEQYF. In nucleotides, the CDR3 is TGTGCCACCCGACGGACTAGCGGAGCCTTCTACGAGCAGTACTTC.

The chain links TRBV19 to TRBJ2-5, with 8 bases identical to TRBD1. Germline lookup yields CDR1 LNHDA and CDR2 SQIVND (reference sequence). This CDR3 has 13 amino acids. With 3 bases clipped from V and 4 bases from J, the junction kept 1 base outside the gene matches. The DNA for the CDR3 is TGTGCCAGTAGTATGGACAGGGTAGAGACCCAGTACTTC. Translation: CASSMDRVETQYF.

The V and J genes are TRBV4-1 and TRBJ1-2; 7 bases are shared with TRBD1. The J segment lost 3 bases and the V segment lost 0 bases, leaving 7 bases of the junction unmatched. The CDR3 consists of 16 residues. CDR1 is MGHRA and CDR2 is YSYEKL in the germline V gene. DNA of the CDR3: TGCGCCAGCAGCCAAGAATTTATAGGGACAGACTATGGCTACACCTTC. As protein: CASSQEFIGTDYGYTF.

The gene calls are TRBV5-6 and TRBJ2-5, with TRBD1 identical over 11 bases. Germline CDR1 is SGHDT and CDR2 is YYEEEE. V gave up 2 bases and J gave up 1 base; unmatched junction bases: 4. The CDR3 runs to 16 residues. The CDR3, as DNA: TGTGCCAGCAGCTTACCGGGACAGGGGGTCCAAGAGACCCAGTACTTC. This codes for CASSLPGQGVQETQYF.

The gene calls are TRBV3-1 (or the pseudogene TRBV3-2) and TRBJ2-7; D might be TRBD2 (6 bases). In germline, CDR1 is LGHDT, CDR2 YNNKEL (reference sequence). The CDR3 runs to 13 residues. Trimming left V 4 bases short and J 2 bases short, with 9 bases between. CDR3 nucleotide sequence: TGTGCCAGCAGCCGGAGGGGTACCTACGAGCAGTACTTC. It translates to CASSRRGTYEQYF.

The chain couples TRBV14 to TRBJ2-2; D is possibly TRBD1 (6 bases). Trimming took 4 bases from V and 5 from J, leaving 17 bases between them. The CDR3 has 16 amino acids. Germline V gene sequence: CDR1 SGHDN, CDR2 FVKESK. The DNA of the CDR3 is TGTGCCAGCAGCCTAGAAACAGGGTTTGGAACCGGGGAGCTGTTTTTT. Residues: CASSLETGFGTGELFF.

The rearrangement joins TRBV6-5 to TRBJ1-4, with D unclear. The germline V gene encodes CDR1 MNHEY and CDR2 SVGAGI. Trimming removed 4 bases at V and 0 bases at J, with 9 bases between. CDR3 length: 15 amino acids. In DNA, the CDR3 is TGTGCCAGCAGTTCCTCACGAGCAACTAATGAAAAACTGTTTTTT. Protein: CASSSSRATNEKLFF.

The chain combines TRBV6-2 or TRBV6-3 with TRBJ2-1; D may be TRBD2 (6 bases). The CDR3 has 15 residues. From germline, CDR1 is MNHEY and CDR2 SVGEGT. V lost 2 bases, J lost 8 bases, and 16 bases lay in between. The CDR3 loop is CASSYGGLRSDEQFF. CDR3 bases: TGTGCCAGCAGTTACGGGGGGTTGAGGTCCGATGAGCAGTTCTTC.

The chain has TRBV6-5 and TRBJ1-6; the D gene is possibly TRBD1 (6 bases). The CDR3 contains 14 residues. Trimming took 5 bases from V and 4 from J, leaving 9 bases between them. The germline V gene encodes CDR1 MNHEY and CDR2 SVGAGI. CDR3 region: CASSLQGYNSPLHF. As DNA, the CDR3 is TGTGCCAGCAGTCTCCAGGGGTATAATTCACCCCTCCACTTT.

The chain combines TRBV19 with TRBJ1-5; tentative D call: TRBD1 (6 bases). Trimming removed 4 bases from V and 3 bases from J, with 13 bases in between. The CDR3 has 15 amino acids. Germline V gene data show CDR1 as LNHDA and CDR2 as SQIVND (reference sequence). For the CDR3, the DNA is TGTGCCAGTAGTAACGGCGGGGGCCTCAATCAGCCCCAGCATTTT. Translated, it gives CASSNGGGLNQPQHF. The variable domain in full, completed from reference TRBV19 and TRBJ1-5, reads DGGITQSPKYLFRKEGQNVTLSCEQNLNHDAMYWYRQDPGQGLRLIYYSQIVNDFQKGDIAEGYSVSREKKESFPLTVTSAQKNPTAFYLCASSNGGGLNQPQHFGDGTRLSIL.

The V call is TRBV6-6, the J call TRBJ1-2, with 11 bases aligning to TRBD1. The CDR3 is 14 amino acids. Germline V lookup: CDR1 MNHNY, CDR2 SVGAGI (reference sequence). V was clipped by 6 bases and J by 8 bases; unmatched bases: 8. CDR3 residues: CASRIGQGAGGYTF. The CDR3 DNA sequence: TGTGCCAGCAGAATAGGACAGGGGGCAGGGGGCTACACCTTC.

The chain joins TRBV27 to TRBJ2-4; D is ambiguous. The V and J ends lost 0 bases and 0 bases respectively, with 6 bases between them. This CDR3 comprises 15 residues. The germline CDR1 and CDR2 sequences are MNHEY and SMNVEV (reference sequence). Here the CDR3 reads CASSLSRLAKNIQYF. CDR3 coding DNA: TGTGCCAGCAGTTTATCGAGACTAGCCAAAAACATTCAGTACTTC.

The V gene is TRBV28, the J gene TRBJ2-7; D possibly corresponds to TRBD1 (6 bases). Trimming shortened V by 4 bases and J by 9 bases, and 16 bases separated the two germline ends. The germline V gene encodes CDR1 MDHEN and CDR2 SYDVKM. This CDR3 comprises 13 residues. CDR3 bases: TGTGCCAGCAGTTCCACAGGGACCAAAGGGCAGTACTTC. It encodes CASSSTGTKGQYF.

V gene TRBV2 combines with J gene TRBJ2-7; TRBD1 matches 10 bases. CDR1 is SNHLY and CDR2 is FYNNEI in the germline V gene. The CDR3 covers 15 residues. With V trimmed by 6 bases and J by 2 bases, 7 bases remained unmatched. CDR3 DNA sequence: TGTGCCAGCAGACTACCGGGACAGGGGCCCTACGAGCAGTACTTC. This encodes CASRLPGQGPYEQYF.

The rearrangement links TRBV4-1 to TRBJ2-7; 9 bases fit TRBD2. This CDR3 spans 17 amino acids. V trimming: 4 bases; J trimming: 0 bases; junction bases outside the gene matches: 10. The germline CDR1 and CDR2 sequences are MGHRA and YSYEKL. The CDR3 sequence: CASSPQGSGGSSYEQYF. CDR3 sequence (DNA): TGCGCCAGCAGCCCCCAAGGGAGCGGGGGGAGCTCCTACGAGCAGTACTTC.

This clone was seen just once. J is TRBJ1-6 and V is TRBV11-2; D call uncertain. The CDR3 spans 13 residues. Trimming took off 5 bases at V and 7 bases at J, with 9 bases between the two ends. The germline V gene has CDR1 SGHAT and CDR2 FQNNGV. CDR3 amino acids: CASSHYSNSPLHF. DNA of the CDR3: TGTGCCAGCAGCCATTACAGCAATTCACCCCTCCACTTT.

The genes are TRBV12-5 and TRBJ2-1, with TRBD1 matching 9 bases. The CDR3 sequence is 13 residues long. Germline CDR1 and CDR2: LGHNT and FRNRAP. V shed 9 bases and J 9 bases; nucleotides not matched to a gene: 9. CDR3 amino acids: CASLPGQGPEQFF. In nucleotides, the CDR3 is TGTGCTAGCCTACCGGGACAGGGTCCTGAGCAGTTCTTC.

This clone occurred a few times. Other DNA sequences within the sample encode an identical CDR3. This chain links TRBV19 with TRBJ2-5; no clear D. V was shortened by 1 base and J by 5 bases, with 8 bases between the two germline ends. CDR1 is LNHDA and CDR2 is SQIVND in the germline V gene (reference sequence). CDR3 length equals 13 residues. In DNA, the CDR3 is TGTGCCAGTAGTATAGGGAGAGTCGAGACCCAGTACTTC. Translation gives CASSIGRVETQYF.

The chain is built from TRBV5-6 and TRBJ2-7, with D perhaps matching TRBD1 (5 bases). Germline V lookup: CDR1 SGHDT, CDR2 YYEEEE. Trimming took 4 bases from V and 3 from J, leaving 11 bases between them. The length of the CDR3 is 13 residues. In DNA, the CDR3 is TGTGCCAGCAGCACAGGTCTGCGCTACGAGCAGTACTTC. It is translated as CASSTGLRYEQYF.

The gene calls are TRBV5-6 and TRBJ1-2, with D possibly being TRBD1 (6 bases). Per germline, CDR1 SGHDT and CDR2 YYEEEE. The CDR3 is 13 residues long. V dropped 4 bases and J dropped 4 bases, with 11 bases sitting between them. The CDR3 DNA reads as TGTGCCAGCAGCCGGGACACCCTCTATGGCTACACCTTC. Its translation: CASSRDTLYGYTF.